These T cell receptor beta chains were read from a single sample in a study of cytomegalovirus exposure and HLA in healthy donors. Profiled with immunoSEQ multiplex PCR; TCRdb holds only in-frame clones, not every one. Seen here are about 100,000 clones, around 78% observed once, and the top ten hold around 2.6%. The sequencing input was PBMCs. These receptors were collected from a middle-aged man in good health and CMV-seronegative. The CDR3 runs from the conserved cysteine through the conserved F or W. A D gene is named only where the DNA matches it firmly. For some rows the clone size is stated as once, few or many, or as a class when expanded; others skip it.

V gene	J gene	clone size	D gene	CDR3 DNA	CDR3 protein
TRBV5-1	TRBJ2-1	NA	NA	TGCGCCAGCAGCTTGATGGCGGGGGCCTTATACAATGAGCAGTTCTTC	CASSLMAGALYNEQFF
TRBV4-1	TRBJ2-7	NA	TRBD2	TGCGCCAGCAGCCAAGTCCCTAGCGGGAGCTCCTACGAGCAGTACTTC	CASSQVPSGSSYEQYF
TRBV6-5	TRBJ2-1	NA	TRBD2	TGTGCCAGCAGAAATTACCGGACTAGCACTGAGCAGTTCTTC	CASRNYRTSTEQFF
TRBV19	TRBJ1-3	NA	NA	TGTGCCAGTAGTCCCGGGACAACTTTCTCTGGAAACACCATATATTTT	CASSPGTTFSGNTIYF
TRBV11-2	TRBJ2-7	NA	NA	TGTGCCAGCAGCTTACCTACTAGCAGAGGCGAGCAGTACTTC	CASSLPTSRGEQYF
TRBV4-3	TRBJ2-3	NA	TRBD2	TGCGCCAGCAGCCAAGGTAGCGGGGGGGTCCCAGATACGCAGTATTTT	CASSQGSGGVPDTQYF
TRBV5-1	TRBJ1-4	few	TRBD1	TGCGCCAGCAGCAACGACGGGACAGGTGGTGAAAAACTGTTTTTT	CASSNDGTGGEKLFF
TRBV7-3	TRBJ2-2	NA	TRBD1	TGTGCCAGCAGCCGCCTACAGGGGGCCTCCACCGGGGAGCTGTTTTTT	CASSRLQGASTGELFF
TRBV30	TRBJ2-7	NA	NA	TGTGCCTGGAGCCGAAACAGGGTCGAGCAGTACTTC	CAWSRNRVEQYF
TRBV27	TRBJ2-1	NA	NA	TGTGCCAGCAGTCCCACGGAAGGGGGGGGCTCCTACAATGAGCAGTTCTTC	CASSPTEGGGSYNEQFF
TRBV19	TRBJ1-5	NA	NA	TGTGCCAGTACCCCGGTCGGCAATCAGCCCCAGCATTTT	CASTPVGNQPQHF
TRBV7-2	TRBJ2-1	NA	TRBD2	TGTGCCAGCAGTCTAGAAGGTCGGCGGGGGGTCAATGAGCAGTTCTTC	CASSLEGRRGVNEQFF
TRBV9	TRBJ2-5	NA	NA	TGTGCCAGCAGTGTCCGGCAGGGGGGACAAGAGACCCAGTACTTC	CASSVRQGGQETQYF
TRBV6-5	TRBJ1-2	NA	TRBD1	TGTGCCAGCAGATGGGACAGGGATCGTGGCTACACCTTC	CASRWDRDRGYTF
TRBV7-2	TRBJ2-2	NA	TRBD2	TGTGCCAGCAGCACTCCAGGACTAGCGAGGGAGCTGTTTTTT	CASSTPGLARELFF
TRBV7-9	TRBJ1-2	NA	NA	TGTGCCAGCAGCTTAGCGAGTATACCCTATGGCTACACCTTC	CASSLASIPYGYTF
TRBV4-2	TRBJ2-1	NA	TRBD2	TGTGCCAGCAGCCAAGATCAAATTTCTGCGGGGGGTTACAATGAGCAGTTCTTC	CASSQDQISAGGYNEQFF
TRBV6-1	TRBJ2-1	NA	TRBD2	TGTGCCAGCAGTGGGGCGTCGGGTAGCGGGGGGGTCTATGAGCAGTTCTTC	CASSGASGSGGVYEQFF
TRBV6-4	TRBJ2-7	NA	TRBD2	TGTGCCAGCAGTGAAGTAGCGGGGACCTACGAGCAGTACTTC	CASSEVAGTYEQYF
TRBV6-6	TRBJ1-1	once	NA	TGTGCCAGCAGTTACGGTACAGGGCTCACTGAAGCTTTCTTT	CASSYGTGLTEAFF
TRBV11-1	TRBJ1-4	few	TRBD1	TGTGCCAGCAGCTTCGGACAGGGAGGAGAAAAACTGTTTTTT	CASSFGQGGEKLFF
TRBV15	TRBJ1-1	NA	TRBD1	TGTGCCACCAGCAGTCCGGCAAGGGCAGGGGGCTTAGCTGAAGCTTTCTTT	CATSSPARAGGLAEAFF
TRBV9	TRBJ2-7	NA	TRBD1	TGTGCCAGCAGCGCAGGGGGAGACTTCTACGAGCAGTACTTC	CASSAGGDFYEQYF
TRBV5-1	TRBJ2-3	NA	NA	TGCGCCAGCAGCTTTTTCCAGGCTTCTAGCACAGATACGCAGTATTTT	CASSFFQASSTDTQYF
TRBV11-2	TRBJ1-2	NA	TRBD1	TGTGCCAGCAGCTGGGACAGGGGGTTAGACTATGGCTACACCTTC	CASSWDRGLDYGYTF
TRBV9	TRBJ1-1	NA	TRBD1	TGTGCCAGCAGCTTACAAGGGGGCCGCACTGAAGCTTTCTTT	CASSLQGGRTEAFF
TRBV28	TRBJ1-2	few	TRBD1	TGTGCCAGTTTAGACAGGGCGGACTATGGCTACACCTTC	CASLDRADYGYTF
TRBV5-4	TRBJ2-3	NA	TRBD2	TGTGCCAGCAGCTTGGTAGCGGGGGGCCCAGATACGCAGTATTTT	CASSLVAGGPDTQYF
TRBV6-5	TRBJ2-6	NA	NA	TGTGCCAGCAGTTGGACAACCCCTGGGGCCAACGTCCTGACTTTC	CASSWTTPGANVLTF
TRBV6-5	TRBJ2-1	once	TRBD1	TGTGCCAGCAGTTACACCGGGACAGGGTCCCTTTTTTTGTTCTTC	CASSYTGTGSLFLFF
TRBV30	TRBJ1-2	NA	NA	TGTGCCTGGAGTGGCCAGTTTCCTACCCCTACAGGTTATGGCTACACCTTC	CAWSGQFPTPTGYGYTF
TRBV7-2	TRBJ1-5	NA	NA	TGTGCCAGCAGCCAAACCAGGGGTTATAGCAATCAGCCCCAGCATTTT	CASSQTRGYSNQPQHF
TRBV7-2	TRBJ2-1	NA	TRBD1	TGTGCCAGCAGCACTGCCGGGACAGATAACAATGAGCAGTTCTTC	CASSTAGTDNNEQFF
TRBV6-5	TRBJ2-7	NA	TRBD2	TGTGCCAGCCAGGAGGCGGGGGCCTACGAGCAGTACTTC	CASQEAGAYEQYF
TRBV7-2	TRBJ2-1	NA	TRBD1	TGTGCCAGCAGCTTAAGACAGGGGGCATACAATGAGCAGTTCTTC	CASSLRQGAYNEQFF
TRBV11-2	TRBJ2-3	NA	NA	TGTGCCAGCAGCTGGACCACCGGGGGCACAGATACGCAGTATTTT	CASSWTTGGTDTQYF
TRBV2	TRBJ2-5	NA	TRBD2	TGTGCCAGCAGCGGGACTAGCGGGCGCCGAGAGACCCAGTACTTC	CASSGTSGRRETQYF
TRBV5-5	TRBJ1-2	NA	TRBD1	TGTGCCAGCAGCTTGAATTTGGAGGGGGCGTCTGGGTATGGCTACACCTTC	CASSLNLEGASGYGYTF
TRBV7-9	TRBJ1-1	NA	NA	TGTGCCAGCAGCCCCGGACTTGAAGCTTTCTTT	CASSPGLEAFF
TRBV7-2	TRBJ2-7	NA	NA	TGTGCCAGCAGCCCCGGTCGGTACCTAGACTACGAGCAGTACTTC	CASSPGRYLDYEQYF
TRBV11-2	TRBJ1-1	NA	NA	TGTGCCAGCAGCTTAGGGGCAGGGGTAGGTCGGGTCACTGAAGCTTTCTTT	CASSLGAGVGRVTEAFF
TRBV5-1	TRBJ1-2	NA	TRBD1	TGCGCCAGCAGCTCACAGAATAAAGGACAGGGGTCCCTCTACTATGGCTACACCTTC	CASSSQNKGQGSLYYGYTF
TRBV30	TRBJ1-1	NA	NA	TGTGCCTGGAGTCCTATCCGGGGGGAGATCAACACTGAAGCTTTCTTT	CAWSPIRGEINTEAFF
TRBV7-8	TRBJ2-2	NA	TRBD1	TGTGCCAGCAGCGCCCGGACAGGGAGCCGTATAAGGGAGCTGTTTTTT	CASSARTGSRIRELFF
TRBV30	TRBJ2-7	NA	NA	TGTGCCTGGAGACTAGGTCCGAGGGACGAGCAGTACTTC	CAWRLGPRDEQYF
TRBV18	TRBJ2-3	NA	NA	TGTGCCAGCTCACCGAGGGGGGGGGCTGCAGATACGCAGTATTTT	CASSPRGGAADTQYF
TRBV11-2	TRBJ2-1	NA	TRBD1	TGTGCCAGCAGCCCCGTCCGGACAGGGGACAATGAGCAGTTCTTC	CASSPVRTGDNEQFF
TRBV21-1	TRBJ2-7	NA	NA	TGTCCGCGGGGATATGGCAGGGGGTTCTACGAGCAGTACTTC	CPRGYGRGFYEQYF
TRBV6-5	TRBJ2-7	few	NA	TGTGCCAGCTCGTCGGTCGGGAGATTATACGAGCAGTACTTC	CASSSVGRLYEQYF
TRBV11-1	TRBJ1-5	NA	NA	TGTGCCAGCAGCTTAGGCGGGGATCAGCCCCAGCATTTT	CASSLGGDQPQHF
TRBV7-9	TRBJ2-1	NA	NA	TGTGCCAGCAGCTTGGCGGTAGTTCATTCCTACAATGAGCAGTTCTTC	CASSLAVVHSYNEQFF
TRBV5-1	TRBJ1-1	once	NA	TGCGCCAGCACCGGGGACCCGGGAACAGGGGCTTTCTTT	CASTGDPGTGAFF
TRBV5-4	TRBJ2-5	NA	TRBD1	TGTGCCAGCAGCCCCCGGGACAGCCAAGAGACCCAGTACTTC	CASSPRDSQETQYF
TRBV5-1	TRBJ2-2	NA	TRBD2	TGCGCCAGCAGCTTCATCGGGGGGGGCTTCACCGGGGAGCTGTTTTTT	CASSFIGGGFTGELFF
TRBV11-2	TRBJ2-1	NA	TRBD2	TGTGCCAGCAGGACACTAGCGGGCAGCTCCTACAATGAGCAGTTCTTC	CASRTLAGSSYNEQFF
TRBV19	TRBJ2-5	few	TRBD1	TGTGCCAGTAGCCGGGACAGACAAGAGACCCAGTACTTC	CASSRDRQETQYF
TRBV6-6	TRBJ2-1	NA	TRBD2	TGTGCCAGCAGTTACTCAATCGCGGGGGGTTACAATGAGCAGTTCTTC	CASSYSIAGGYNEQFF
TRBV4-2	TRBJ1-1	NA	NA	TGTGCCAGCAGCCAAGATAGCCCCTCTGCCACTGAAGCTTTCTTT	CASSQDSPSATEAFF
TRBV5-1	TRBJ1-2	NA	TRBD1	TGCGCCAGCACCCCGGGGGACAGGGGAGGATATGGCTACACCTTC	CASTPGDRGGYGYTF